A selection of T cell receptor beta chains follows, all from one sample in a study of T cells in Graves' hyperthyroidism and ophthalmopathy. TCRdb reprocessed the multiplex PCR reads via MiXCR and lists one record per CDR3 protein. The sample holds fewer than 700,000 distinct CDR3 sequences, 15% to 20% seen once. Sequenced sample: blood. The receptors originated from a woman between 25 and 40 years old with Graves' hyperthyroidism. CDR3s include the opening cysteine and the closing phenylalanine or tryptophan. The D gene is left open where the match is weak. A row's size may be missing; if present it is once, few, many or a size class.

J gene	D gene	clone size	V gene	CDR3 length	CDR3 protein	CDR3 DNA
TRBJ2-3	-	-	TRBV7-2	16	CASSQRWGGAGRAQYF	TGTGCCAGCAGCCAAAGGTGGGGGGGCGCCGGACGTGCGCAGTATTTT
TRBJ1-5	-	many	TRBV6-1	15	CASRMKQGSNQPQHF	TGTGCCAGCAGGATGAAGCAGGGCAGCAATCAGCCCCAGCATTTT
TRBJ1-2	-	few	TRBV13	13	CASTVRGNYGYTF	TGTGCCAGCACCGTACGGGGAAACTATGGCTACACCTTC
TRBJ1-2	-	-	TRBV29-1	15	CSVVYRGGPDYGYTF	TGCAGCGTTGTCTATCGGGGGGGCCCTGACTATGGCTACACCTTC
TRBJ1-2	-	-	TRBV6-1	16	CASSLKGSGTLYGYTF	TGTGCCAGCAGTCTAAAAGGGTCGGGGACCCTCTATGGCTACACCTTC
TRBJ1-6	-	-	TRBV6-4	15	CASSEGDGLNSPLHF	TGTGCCAGCAGTGAAGGCGACGGACTAAATTCACCCCTCCACTTT
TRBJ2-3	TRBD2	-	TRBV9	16	CASSAPAGGDTDTQYF	TGTGCCAGCAGCGCACCAGCGGGAGGGGATACAGATACGCAGTATTTT
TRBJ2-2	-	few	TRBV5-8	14	CASNFGTNTGELFF	TGTGCCAGCAACTTCGGAACGAACACCGGGGAGCTGTTTTTT
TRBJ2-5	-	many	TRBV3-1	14	CASSQDISSRTQYF	TGTGCCAGCAGCCAAGATATCTCCTCCCGGACCCAGTACTTC
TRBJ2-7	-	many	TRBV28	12	CASTLNGDEQYF	TGTGCCAGCACCCTAAACGGAGACGAGCAGTACTTC
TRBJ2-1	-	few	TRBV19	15	CASSMGRDSYNEQFF	TGTGCCAGTAGTATGGGACGGGATTCCTACAATGAGCAGTTCTTC
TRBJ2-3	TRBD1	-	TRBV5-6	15	CASRGPGQGSNTQYF	TGTGCCAGCAGGGGGCCGGGACAGGGATCGAATACGCAGTATTTT
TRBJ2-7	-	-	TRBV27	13	CASISGTAGKQYF	TGTGCCAGCATCTCCGGGACAGCGGGGAAGCAGTACTTC
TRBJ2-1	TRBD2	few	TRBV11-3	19	CASSYTGLAGGPAYNEQFF	TGTGCCAGCAGCTATACAGGACTAGCGGGAGGGCCGGCCTACAATGAGCAGTTCTTC
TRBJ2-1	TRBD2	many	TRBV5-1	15	CASSPEGRAGGEQFF	TGCGCCAGCAGCCCGGAGGGCCGAGCGGGAGGTGAGCAGTTCTTC
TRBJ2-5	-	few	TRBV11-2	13	CASSAARGETQYF	TGTGCCAGCAGCGCCGCGAGGGGGGAGACCCAGTACTTC
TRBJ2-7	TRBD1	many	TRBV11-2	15	CASRHPSGGRDEQYF	TGTGCCAGCAGACATCCATCAGGGGGACGAGACGAGCAGTACTTC
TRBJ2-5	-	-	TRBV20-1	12	CSAPKGQETQYF	TGCAGTGCTCCGAAAGGCCAAGAGACCCAGTACTTC
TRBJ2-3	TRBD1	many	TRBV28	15	CASSDRGRGTDTQYF	TGTGCCAGCAGTGACAGGGGGCGAGGAACAGATACGCAGTATTTT
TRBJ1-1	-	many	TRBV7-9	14	CASSSGGVNTEAFF	TGTGCCAGCAGCTCGGGGGGAGTGAACACTGAAGCTTTCTTT
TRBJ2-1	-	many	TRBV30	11	CAWSIYNEQFF	TGTGCCTGGAGTATATACAATGAGCAGTTCTTC
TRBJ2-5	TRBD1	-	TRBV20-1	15	CSARATGVNQETQYF	TGCAGTGCTAGAGCGACAGGGGTCAACCAAGAGACCCAGTACTTC
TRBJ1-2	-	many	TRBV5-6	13	CASSLAGTHGYTF	TGTGCCAGCAGCTTGGCAGGGACCCATGGCTACACCTTC
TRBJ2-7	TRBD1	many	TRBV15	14	CATSSGQGPYEQYF	TGTGCCACCAGCAGCGGACAGGGGCCCTACGAGCAGTACTTC
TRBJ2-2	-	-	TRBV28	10	CASSYREMFF	TGTGCCAGCAGTTACCGGGAGATGTTTTTT
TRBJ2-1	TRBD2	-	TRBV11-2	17	CASSPTQTSGKLYEQFF	TGTGCCAGCAGCCCGACCCAGACTAGCGGGAAACTATATGAGCAGTTCTTC
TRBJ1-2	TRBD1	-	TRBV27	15	CASSPGQGADYGYTF	TGTGCCAGCAGTCCCGGCCAGGGGGCGGACTATGGCTACACCTTC
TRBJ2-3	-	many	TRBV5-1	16	CASSLGSAGSTDTQYF	TGCGCCAGCAGCTTGGGTTCGGCGGGGAGCACAGATACGCAGTATTTT
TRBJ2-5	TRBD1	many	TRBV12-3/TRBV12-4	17	CASSLGGTGNSEETQYF	TGTGCCAGCAGTTTAGGGGGGACAGGGAATTCGGAAGAGACCCAGTACTTC
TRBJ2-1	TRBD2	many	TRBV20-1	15	CSAKAGGSSYNEQFF	TGCAGTGCGAAGGCGGGGGGGAGCTCCTACAATGAGCAGTTCTTC
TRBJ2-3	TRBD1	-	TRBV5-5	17	CASSTLLQGALPDTQYF	TGTGCCAGCAGCACGTTACTTCAGGGGGCGCTCCCAGATACGCAGTATTTT
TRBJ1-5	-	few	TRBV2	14	CASRSGQVGQPQHF	TGTGCCAGCAGATCGGGGCAAGTCGGGCAGCCCCAGCATTTT